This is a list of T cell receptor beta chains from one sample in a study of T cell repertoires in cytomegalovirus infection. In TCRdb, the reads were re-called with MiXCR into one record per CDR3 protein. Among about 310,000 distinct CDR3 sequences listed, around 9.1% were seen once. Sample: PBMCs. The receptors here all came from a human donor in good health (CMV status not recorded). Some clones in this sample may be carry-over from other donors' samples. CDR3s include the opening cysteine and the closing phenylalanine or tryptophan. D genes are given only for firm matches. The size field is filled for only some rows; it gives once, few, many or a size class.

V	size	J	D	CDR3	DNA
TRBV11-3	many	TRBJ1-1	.	CASSPGAYLNTEAFF	TGTGCCAGCAGCCCGGGCGCTTACTTGAACACTGAAGCTTTCTTT
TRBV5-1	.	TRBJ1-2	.	CASSQGPSRGGYTF	TGCGCTTCGAGCCAGGGACCAAGCCGTGGGGGCTACACCTTC
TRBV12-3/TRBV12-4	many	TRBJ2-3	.	CASRPPLGADTQYF	TGTGCCAGCAGACCTCCTCTAGGGGCAGATACGCAGTATTTT
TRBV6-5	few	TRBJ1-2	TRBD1	CASSKRGQGRGYTF	TGTGCCAGCAGCAAACGGGGACAGGGAAGGGGCTACACCTTC
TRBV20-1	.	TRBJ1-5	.	CSARQGLGDQPQHF	TGCAGTGCTAGACAAGGCTTGGGGGATCAGCCCCAGCATTTT
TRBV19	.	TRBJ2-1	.	CASSIGTSKQFF	TGTGCCAGTAGTATAGGTACTAGTAAACAGTTCTTC
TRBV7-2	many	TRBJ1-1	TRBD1	CASSGLLGQGHTEAFF	TGTGCCAGCAGCGGATTACTCGGACAGGGCCACACTGAAGCTTTCTTT
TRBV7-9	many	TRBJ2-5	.	CASSLNGAETQYF	TGTGCCAGCAGCTTAAACGGGGCGGAGACCCAGTACTTC
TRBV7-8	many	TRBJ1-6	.	CASSLKRGRDSPLHF	TGTGCCAGCAGCTTAAAACGCGGGAGGGATTCACCCCTCCACTTT
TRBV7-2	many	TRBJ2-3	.	CASSIRTAPFTDTQYF	TGTGCCAGCAGCATCAGGACGGCCCCGTTCACAGATACGCAGTATTTT
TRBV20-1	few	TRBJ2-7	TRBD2	CSAWGGTSYEQYF	TGCAGTGCTTGGGGGGGGACCTCCTACGAGCAGTACTTC
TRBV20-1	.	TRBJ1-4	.	CSANDGPGEKLFF	TGCAGTGCCAATGATGGGCCTGGGGAAAAACTGTTTTTT
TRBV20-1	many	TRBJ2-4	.	CSAHWITKNIQYF	TGCAGTGCACATTGGATCACCAAAAACATTCAGTACTTC
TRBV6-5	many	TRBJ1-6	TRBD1	CASSYSDRAASPLHF	TGTGCCAGCAGTTACTCGGACAGGGCGGCATCACCCCTCCACTTT
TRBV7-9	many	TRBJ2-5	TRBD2	CASSFRTSEYQETQYF	TGTGCCAGCAGCTTCAGGACTAGCGAGTACCAAGAGACCCAGTACTTC
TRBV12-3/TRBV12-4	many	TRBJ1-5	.	CASSKIGNQPQHF	TGTGCCAGCAGTAAGATTGGCAATCAGCCCCAGCATTTT
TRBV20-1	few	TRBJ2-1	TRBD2	CSARTERGGPYNEQFF	TGCAGTGCTAGGACGGAGCGGGGGGGTCCCTACAATGAGCAGTTCTTC
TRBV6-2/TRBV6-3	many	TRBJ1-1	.	CASSYGQVEAFF	TGTGCCAGCAGTTACGGGCAGGTTGAAGCTTTCTTT
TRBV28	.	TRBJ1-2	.	CASTRRNYGYTF	TGTGCCAGCACCCGGCGGAACTATGGCTACACCTTC
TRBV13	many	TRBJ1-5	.	CASSLKGMRPQHF	TGTGCCAGCAGCTTAAAAGGAATGAGGCCCCAGCATTTT
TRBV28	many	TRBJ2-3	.	CASKSGTDTQYF	TGTGCCAGCAAATCCGGCACAGATACGCAGTATTTT
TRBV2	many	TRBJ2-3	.	CASSDQPSTDTQYF	TGTGCCAGCAGTGACCAGCCTTCCACAGATACGCAGTATTTT
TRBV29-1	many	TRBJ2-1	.	CSVGHNEQFF	TGCAGCGTGGGCCACAATGAGCAGTTCTTC
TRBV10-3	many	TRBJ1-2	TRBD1	CAIRTFRGGVGGYTF	TGTGCCATCAGGACCTTCAGAGGGGGCGTAGGTGGCTACACCTTC
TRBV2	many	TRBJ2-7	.	CASSLDSAYEQYF	TGTGCCAGCAGTCTGGACAGTGCCTACGAGCAGTACTTC
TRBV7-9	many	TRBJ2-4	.	CASSLEINQNIQYF	TGTGCCAGCAGCTTAGAGATCAATCAAAACATTCAGTACTTC
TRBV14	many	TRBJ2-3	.	CASRSSHGVGADTDTQYF	TGTGCCAGTCGTTCATCGCACGGTGTCGGTGCAGACACAGATACGCAGTATTTT
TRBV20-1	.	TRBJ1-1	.	CSARGQHGPAEAFF	TGCAGTGCTAGGGGGCAGCATGGGCCGGCTGAAGCTTTCTTT
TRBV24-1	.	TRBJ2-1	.	CATSDFRRTGDNEQFF	TGTGCCACCAGTGATTTTCGTCGAACCGGGGACAATGAGCAGTTCTTC
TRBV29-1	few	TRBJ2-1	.	CSVSRVGNEQFF	TGCAGCGTTTCCAGGGTTGGGAATGAGCAGTTCTTC
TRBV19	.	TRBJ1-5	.	CASRRDGNQPQHF	TGTGCCAGTAGAAGGGATGGCAATCAGCCCCAGCATTTT
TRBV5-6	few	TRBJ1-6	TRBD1	CASSIPGQGGLGAPLHF	TGTGCCAGCAGCATACCGGGACAGGGAGGTCTGGGGGCACCCCTCCACTTT
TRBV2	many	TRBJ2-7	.	CASSESEQYF	TGTGCCAGCAGTGAAAGCGAGCAGTACTTC
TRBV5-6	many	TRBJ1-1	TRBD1	CASSWDRAPEAFF	TGTGCCAGCAGCTGGGACAGGGCCCCTGAAGCTTTCTTT
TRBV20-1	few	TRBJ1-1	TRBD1	CSATNPGGTEAFF	TGCAGTGCTACCAACCCAGGGGGCACTGAAGCTTTCTTT
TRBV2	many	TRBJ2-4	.	CASSERVSIQYF	TGTGCCAGCAGTGAAAGGGTCTCTATTCAGTACTTC
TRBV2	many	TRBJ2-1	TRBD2	CASSEALLAGGGEQFF	TGTGCCAGCAGTGAAGCGCTTCTAGCGGGGGGCGGTGAGCAGTTCTTC
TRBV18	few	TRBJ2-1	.	CASSPKLGAQYNEQFF	TGTGCCAGCTCCCCTAAACTGGGGGCGCAATACAATGAGCAGTTCTTC
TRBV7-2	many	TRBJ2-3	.	CASSLDGVSTDTQYF	TGTGCCAGCAGCTTGGACGGGGTGAGCACAGATACGCAGTATTTT
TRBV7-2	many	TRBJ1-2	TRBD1	CAISGQVYGYTF	TGTGCCATTTCCGGACAGGTCTATGGCTACACCTTC
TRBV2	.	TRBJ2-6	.	CASSSRPGVANVLTF	TGTGCCAGCAGTTCCCGTCCGGGAGTAGCCAACGTCCTGACTTTC
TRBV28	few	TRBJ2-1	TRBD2	CASRGGIYNEQFF	TGTGCCAGCAGGGGGGGGATCTACAATGAGCAGTTCTTC
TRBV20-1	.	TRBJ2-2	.	CSASPVAGGNTGELFF	TGCAGTGCTAGCCCGGTGGCGGGTGGTAACACCGGGGAGCTGTTTTTT
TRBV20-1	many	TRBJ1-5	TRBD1	CSARDSGAGGGNQPQHF	TGCAGTGCTAGAGATAGCGGGGCAGGGGGTGGCAATCAGCCCCAGCATTTT
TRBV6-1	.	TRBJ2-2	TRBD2	CAILAGYTGELFF	TGTGCCATCTTAGCGGGGTACACCGGGGAGCTGTTTTTT
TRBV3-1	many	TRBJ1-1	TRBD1	CASSPRTGEEAFF	TGTGCCAGCAGCCCCCGGACAGGGGAGGAAGCTTTCTTT
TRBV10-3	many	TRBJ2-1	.	CATRGEYNEQFF	TGTGCCACACGGGGTGAATACAATGAGCAGTTCTTC
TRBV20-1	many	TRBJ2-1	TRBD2	CSARDWLAGGLSSYNEQFF	TGCAGTGCTAGAGATTGGCTAGCGGGGGGCCTGAGCTCCTACAATGAGCAGTTCTTC
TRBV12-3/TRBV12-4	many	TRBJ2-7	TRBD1	CASSRGQGSIYEQYF	TGTGCCAGCAGTCGCGGACAGGGTAGTATCTACGAGCAGTACTTC
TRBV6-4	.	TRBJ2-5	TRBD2	CASSDPPGLAGIQETQYF	TGTGCCAGCAGTGACCCACCGGGACTAGCGGGGATCCAAGAGACCCAGTACTTC
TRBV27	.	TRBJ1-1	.	CASSLSWGVEAFF	TGTGCCAGCAGTTTATCGTGGGGTGTTGAAGCTTTCTTT